This is a list of T cell receptor beta chains from one sample in a study of blood T cell repertoires in COVID-19. Sequenced by immunoSEQ multiplex PCR; TCRdb stores in-frame clones only, minus some. Here the sample spans about 63,000 clones, 60% to 75% being singletons. The specimen was peripheral blood. The source is a woman of 80 years or more with acute or convalescent COVID-19. Each CDR3 is given with its conserved first and last residue. Each record gives: D gene, V gene, clone size, CDR3 protein. The D gene is left open where the match is weak. Clone size is given for some rows only: seen once, a few or many times, or a class if the clone is expanded.

>NA|TRBV30|NA
CAWSIGEPQHF
>TRBD1|TRBV6-5|NA
CASSYGDRQQAYGYTF
>TRBD1|TRBV2|NA
CASRGQGARMNTEAFF
>TRBD1|TRBV9|once
CASSSSGQAQETQYF
>NA|TRBV7-2|many
CASSAFSPNEKLFF
>TRBD1|TRBV5-1|NA
CASSSTGYPGIQYF
>NA|TRBV24-1|once
CATSDPSRNTEAFF
>NA|TRBV6-4|NA
CASSDGGEPPDGYTF
>TRBD2|TRBV7-2|NA
CASRPGTRRNEQFF
>NA|TRBV28|NA
CASSLMPYTWTDNSPLHF
>TRBD1|TRBV5-1|many
CASSGETGIEQFF
>TRBD2|TRBV7-2|NA
CASSLAGTSGISYEQYF
>TRBD1|TRBV6-5|NA
CASSNRGGKLFF
>NA|TRBV7-2|few
CASSLAGVGETQYF
>TRBD2|TRBV15|NA
CATSREGLAENEQFF
>TRBD2|TRBV9|NA
CASSVATGGLALGTQYF
>TRBD2|TRBV11-3|NA
CASSLERGRAGELFF
>TRBD1|TRBV28|NA
CASSNLRGETQYF
>TRBD1|TRBV5-1|few
CASSFSIQGNYGYTF
>TRBD1|TRBV4-1|NA
CASSQALGQRREVHGYTF
>TRBD2|TRBV27|NA
CASSSFMGGNPYEQYF
>TRBD1|TRBV4-3|NA
CASSQEGQGAWEGYTF
>TRBD1|TRBV24-1|NA
CATSDGTANQPQHF
>NA|TRBV5-6|NA
CASSFLQMETQYF
>TRBD1|TRBV4-3|NA
CASSQDRTGAETQYF
>NA|TRBV7-2|NA
CASSPSNSGWGQETQYF
>TRBD2|TRBV18|NA
CASSPRELDGELFF
>NA|TRBV2|NA
CASSEQVVYNEQFF
>NA|TRBV12-3/TRBV12-4|NA
CASSPDSGGELFF
>TRBD1|TRBV7-9|NA
CASTRDRGTSGTEAFF
>NA|TRBV11-2|NA
CASSSGTFYTGELFF
>TRBD2|TRBV9|NA
CASSAEGLAGGLDEQFF
>TRBD2|TRBV7-9|few
CASSLVLASVSYEQYF
>TRBD2|TRBV28|NA
CASSFGGLAGQYTQYF
>TRBD1|TRBV19|NA
CASSRTGDHEQYF
>NA|TRBV20-1|few
CSASFKLAKNIQYF
>NA|TRBV12-3/TRBV12-4|once
CASSFEAGNTIYF
>TRBD2|TRBV15|NA
CATSPRGGRIYEQYF
>NA|TRBV11-3|NA
CASSLEWWSTGELFF
>NA|TRBV27|NA
CASSFNGRKETQYF
>NA|TRBV19|NA
CASSKDVANTEAFF
>TRBD1|TRBV28|NA
CASRGQGALGAFF
>TRBD2|TRBV19|NA
CASRATSGRGYEQFF
>TRBD1|TRBV19|once
CASKGTVYYGYTF
>NA|TRBV5-6|NA
CASSLTGGWRTDTQYF
>TRBD2|TRBV2|NA
CASSLQTSGSGSQFF
>NA|TRBV21-1|NA
CASSKGDKLAEGTDTQYF
>NA|TRBV29-1|NA
CSALRDSYNEQFF
>TRBD1|TRBV10-3|NA
CAISDSGTENTEAFF
>NA|TRBV2|NA
CASSDQIPYEQYF
>NA|TRBV7-2|NA
CASSLDHGDIVGAFF